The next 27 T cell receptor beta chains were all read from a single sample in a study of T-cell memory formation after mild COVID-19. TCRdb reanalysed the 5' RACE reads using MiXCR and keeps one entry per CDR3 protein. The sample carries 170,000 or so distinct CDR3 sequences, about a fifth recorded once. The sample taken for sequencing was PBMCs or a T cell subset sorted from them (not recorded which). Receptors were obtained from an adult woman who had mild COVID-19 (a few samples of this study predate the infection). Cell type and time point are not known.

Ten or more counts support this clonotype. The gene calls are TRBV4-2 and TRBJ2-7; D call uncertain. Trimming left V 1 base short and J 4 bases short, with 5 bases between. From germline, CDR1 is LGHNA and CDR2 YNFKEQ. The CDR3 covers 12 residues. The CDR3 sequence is CASSQGVYEQYF. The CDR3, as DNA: TGTGCCAGCAGCCAAGGCGTTTACGAGCAGTACTTC.

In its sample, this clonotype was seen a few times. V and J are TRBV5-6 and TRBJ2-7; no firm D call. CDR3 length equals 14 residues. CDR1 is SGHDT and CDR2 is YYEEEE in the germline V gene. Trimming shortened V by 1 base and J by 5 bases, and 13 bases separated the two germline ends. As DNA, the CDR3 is TGTGCCAGCAGCTTGATCCCCAGCTCGGACGAGCAGTACTTC. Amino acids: CASSLIPSSDEQYF.

CDR3 sequence: CAWGTTAEAFF. The CDR3, as DNA: TGTGCCTGGGGCACAACAGCTGAAGCTTTCTTT. The rearrangement joins TRBV30 to TRBJ1-1; the D is unclear. CDR1 GTSNPN and CDR2 SVGIG come from the germline V gene (reference sequence). The CDR3 extends over 11 amino acids. The V end lost 5 bases, the J end lost 6 bases, and 10 bases lay between the germline ends.

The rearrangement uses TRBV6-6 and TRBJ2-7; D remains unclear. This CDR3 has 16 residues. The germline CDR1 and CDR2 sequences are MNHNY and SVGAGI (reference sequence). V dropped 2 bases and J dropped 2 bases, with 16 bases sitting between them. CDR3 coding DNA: TGTGCCAGCAGTTACCTAAGATCACCGGTTCCCTACGAGCAGTACTTC. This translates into CASSYLRSPVPYEQYF.

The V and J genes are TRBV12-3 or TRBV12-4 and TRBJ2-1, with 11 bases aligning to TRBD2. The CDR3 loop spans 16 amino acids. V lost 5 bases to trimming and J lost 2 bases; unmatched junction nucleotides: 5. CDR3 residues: CASSQIAGGAYNEQFF. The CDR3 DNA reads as TGTGCCAGCAGTCAGATAGCGGGGGGGGCCTACAATGAGCAGTTCTTC.

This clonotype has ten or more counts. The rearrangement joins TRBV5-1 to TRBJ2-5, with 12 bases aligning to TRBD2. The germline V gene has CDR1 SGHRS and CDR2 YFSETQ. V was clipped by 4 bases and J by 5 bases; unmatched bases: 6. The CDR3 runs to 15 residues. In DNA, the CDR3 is TGCGCCAGCAGCCGGACTAGCGGGGAGGGGGAGACCCAGTACTTC. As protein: CASSRTSGEGETQYF.

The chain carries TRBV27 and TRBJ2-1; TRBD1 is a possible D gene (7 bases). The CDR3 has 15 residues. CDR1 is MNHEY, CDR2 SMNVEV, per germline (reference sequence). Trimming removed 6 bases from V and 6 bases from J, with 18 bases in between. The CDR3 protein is CASSWGDSGLNEQFF. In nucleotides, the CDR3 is TGTGCCAGCAGCTGGGGGGACAGCGGCCTCAATGAGCAGTTCTTC.

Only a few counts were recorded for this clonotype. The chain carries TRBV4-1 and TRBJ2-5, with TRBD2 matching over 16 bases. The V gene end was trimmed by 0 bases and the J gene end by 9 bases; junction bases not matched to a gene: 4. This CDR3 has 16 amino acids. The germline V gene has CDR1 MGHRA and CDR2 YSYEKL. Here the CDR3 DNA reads TGCGCCAGCAGCCAAGATCCGGGACTAGCGGGGGGGGCCCAGTACTTC. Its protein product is CASSQDPGLAGGAQYF.

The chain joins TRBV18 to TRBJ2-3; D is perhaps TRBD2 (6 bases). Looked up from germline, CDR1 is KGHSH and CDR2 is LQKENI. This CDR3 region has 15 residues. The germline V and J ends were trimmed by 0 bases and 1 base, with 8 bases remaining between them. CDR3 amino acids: CASSPPSGRTDTQYF. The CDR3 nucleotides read TGTGCCAGCTCACCACCTAGCGGACGCACAGATACGCAGTATTTT.

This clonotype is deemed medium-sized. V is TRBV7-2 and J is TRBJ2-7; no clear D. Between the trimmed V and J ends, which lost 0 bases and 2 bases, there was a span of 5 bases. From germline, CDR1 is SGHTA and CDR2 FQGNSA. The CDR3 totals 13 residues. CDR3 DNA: TGTGCCAGCAGCTTAGCGTCGCCCTACGAGCAGTACTTC. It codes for CASSLASPYEQYF.

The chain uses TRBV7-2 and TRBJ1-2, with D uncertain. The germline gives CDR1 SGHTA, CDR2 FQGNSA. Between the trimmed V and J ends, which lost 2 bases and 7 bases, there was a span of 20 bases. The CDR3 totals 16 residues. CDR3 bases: TGTGCCAGCAGCTTATCGATCATTGAGGGAGGTGGTGGCTACACCTTC. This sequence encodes CASSLSIIEGGGGYTF.

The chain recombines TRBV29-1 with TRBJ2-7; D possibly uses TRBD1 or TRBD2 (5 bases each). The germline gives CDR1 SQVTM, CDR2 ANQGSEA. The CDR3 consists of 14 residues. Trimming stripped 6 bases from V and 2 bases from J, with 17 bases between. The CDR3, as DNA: TGCAGCGTACGGGGCTCCTCTTTAACCTACGAGCAGTACTTC. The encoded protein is CSVRGSSLTYEQYF.

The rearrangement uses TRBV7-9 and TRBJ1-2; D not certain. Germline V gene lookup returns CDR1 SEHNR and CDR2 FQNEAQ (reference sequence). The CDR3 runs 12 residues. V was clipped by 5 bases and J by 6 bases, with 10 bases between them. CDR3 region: CASSLRDHGYTF. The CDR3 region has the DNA TGTGCCAGCAGCCTTCGAGATCATGGCTACACCTTC.

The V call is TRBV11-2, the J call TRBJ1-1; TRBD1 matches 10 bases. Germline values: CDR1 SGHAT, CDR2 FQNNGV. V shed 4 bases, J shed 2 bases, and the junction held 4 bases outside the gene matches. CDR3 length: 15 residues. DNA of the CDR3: TGTGCCAGCAGCTATCGGACAGGGGGTAACACTGAAGCTTTCTTT. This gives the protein CASSYRTGGNTEAFF.

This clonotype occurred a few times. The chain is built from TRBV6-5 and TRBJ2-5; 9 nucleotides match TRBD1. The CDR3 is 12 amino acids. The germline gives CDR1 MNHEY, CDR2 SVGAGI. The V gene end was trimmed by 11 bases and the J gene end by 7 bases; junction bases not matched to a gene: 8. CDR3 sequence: CASRDREATQYF. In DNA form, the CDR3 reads TGTGCCTCACGGGACAGGGAAGCGACCCAGTACTTC.

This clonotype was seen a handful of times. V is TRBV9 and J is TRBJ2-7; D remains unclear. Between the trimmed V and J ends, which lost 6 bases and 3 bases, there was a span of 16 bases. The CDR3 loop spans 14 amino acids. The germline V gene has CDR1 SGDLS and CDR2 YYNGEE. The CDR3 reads CASKVGIPNYEQYF. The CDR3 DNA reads TGTGCCAGCAAGGTGGGGATACCCAACTACGAGCAGTACTTC.

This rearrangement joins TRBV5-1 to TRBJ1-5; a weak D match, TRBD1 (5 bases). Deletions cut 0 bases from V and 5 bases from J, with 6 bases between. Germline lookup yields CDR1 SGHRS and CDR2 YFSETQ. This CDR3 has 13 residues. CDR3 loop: CASSLAGYQPQHF. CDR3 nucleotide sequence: TGCGCCAGCAGCTTGGCAGGGTATCAGCCCCAGCATTTT.

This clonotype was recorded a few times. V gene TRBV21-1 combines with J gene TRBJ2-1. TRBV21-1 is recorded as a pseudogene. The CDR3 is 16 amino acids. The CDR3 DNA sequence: TGTGCCAGCAGCAAAGGTAACAGAGGTAAAGTCAATGAGCAGTTCTTC. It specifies CASSKGNRGKVNEQFF.

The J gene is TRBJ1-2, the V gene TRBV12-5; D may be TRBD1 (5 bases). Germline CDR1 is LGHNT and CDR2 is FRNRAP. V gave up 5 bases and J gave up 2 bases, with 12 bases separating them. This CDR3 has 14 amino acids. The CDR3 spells CASGPIWGNYGYTF. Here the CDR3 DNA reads TGTGCTAGTGGTCCGATTTGGGGGAACTATGGCTACACCTTC.

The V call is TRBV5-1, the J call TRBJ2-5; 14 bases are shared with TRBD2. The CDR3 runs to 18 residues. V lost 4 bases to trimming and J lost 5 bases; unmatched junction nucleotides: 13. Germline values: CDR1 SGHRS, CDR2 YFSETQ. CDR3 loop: CASSTGTSGGPRGETQYF. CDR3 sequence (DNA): TGCGCCAGCAGCACGGGGACTAGCGGGGGCCCAAGAGGCGAGACCCAGTACTTC. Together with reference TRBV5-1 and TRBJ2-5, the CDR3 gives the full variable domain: KAGVTQTPRYLIKTRGQQVTLSCSPISGHRSVSWYQQTPGQGLQFLFEYFSETQRNKGNFPGRFSGRQFSNSRSEMNVSTLELGDSALYLCASSTGTSGGPRGETQYFGPGTRLLVL.

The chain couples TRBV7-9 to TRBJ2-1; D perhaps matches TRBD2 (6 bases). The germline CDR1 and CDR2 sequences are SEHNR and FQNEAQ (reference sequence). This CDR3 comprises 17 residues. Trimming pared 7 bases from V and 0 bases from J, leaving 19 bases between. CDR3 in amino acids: CASTSGGRLSSYNEQFF. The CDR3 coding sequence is TGTGCCAGCACCTCCGGTGGGAGGCTAAGCTCCTACAATGAGCAGTTCTTC. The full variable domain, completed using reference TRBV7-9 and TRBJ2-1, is DTGVSQNPRHKITKRGQNVTFRCDPISEHNRLYWYRQTLGQGPEFLTYFQNEAQLEKSRLLSDRFSAERPKGSFSTLEIQRTEQGDSAMYLCASTSGGRLSSYNEQFFGPGTRLTVL.

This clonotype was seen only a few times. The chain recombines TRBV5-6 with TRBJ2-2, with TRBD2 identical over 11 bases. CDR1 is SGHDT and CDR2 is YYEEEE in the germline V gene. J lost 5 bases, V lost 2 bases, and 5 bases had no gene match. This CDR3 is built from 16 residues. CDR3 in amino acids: CASSFLAGGSTGELFF. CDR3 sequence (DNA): TGTGCCAGCAGCTTCCTAGCGGGGGGAAGTACCGGGGAGCTGTTTTTT.

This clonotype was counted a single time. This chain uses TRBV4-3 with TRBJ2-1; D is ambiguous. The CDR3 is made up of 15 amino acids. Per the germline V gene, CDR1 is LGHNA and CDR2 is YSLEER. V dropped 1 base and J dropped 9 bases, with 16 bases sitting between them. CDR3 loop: CASSQAANKGGEQFF. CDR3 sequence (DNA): TGCGCCAGCAGCCAAGCCGCTAACAAAGGCGGTGAGCAGTTCTTC.

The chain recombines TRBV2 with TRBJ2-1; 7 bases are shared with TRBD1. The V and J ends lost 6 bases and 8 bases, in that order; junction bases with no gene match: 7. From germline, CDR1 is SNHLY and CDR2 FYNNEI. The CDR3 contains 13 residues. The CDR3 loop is CASSAGTAHEQFF. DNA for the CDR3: TGTGCCAGCAGCGCCGGGACAGCCCATGAGCAGTTCTTC. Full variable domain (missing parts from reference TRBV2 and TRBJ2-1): EPEVTQTPSHQVTQMGQEVILRCVPISNHLYFYWYRQILGQKVEFLVSFYNNEISEKSEIFDDQFSVERPDGSNFTLKIRSTKLEDSAMYFCASSAGTAHEQFFGPGTRLTVL.

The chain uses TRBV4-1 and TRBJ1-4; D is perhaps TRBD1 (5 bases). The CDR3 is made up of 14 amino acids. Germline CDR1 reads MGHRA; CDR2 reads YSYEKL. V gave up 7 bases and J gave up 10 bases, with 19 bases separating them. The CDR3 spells CASTPFTGDRKLFF. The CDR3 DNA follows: TGCGCCAGCACCCCATTTACGGGGGATAGAAAACTGTTTTTT.

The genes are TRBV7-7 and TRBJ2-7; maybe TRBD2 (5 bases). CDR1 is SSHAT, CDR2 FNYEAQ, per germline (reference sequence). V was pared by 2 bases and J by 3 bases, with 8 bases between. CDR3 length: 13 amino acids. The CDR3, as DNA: TGTGCCAGCAGCTTAAGCGAGGGCTACGAGCAGTACTTC. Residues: CASSLSEGYEQYF.

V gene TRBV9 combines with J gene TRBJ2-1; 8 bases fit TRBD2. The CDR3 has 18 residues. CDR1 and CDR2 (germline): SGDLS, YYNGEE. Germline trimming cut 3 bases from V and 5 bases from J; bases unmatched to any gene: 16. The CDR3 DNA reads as TGTGCCAGCAGCGCTTCCCCCCGGGCGGGACTAGATGACAATGAGCAGTTCTTC. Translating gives CASSASPRAGLDDNEQFF.